This record covers a single T cell receptor beta chain. This sample is part of a study of glioma-infiltrating T cells after dendritic cell vaccination. V was cut by 4 bases and J by 5 bases, with 11 bases left in between. The CDR3 is made up of 12 amino acids. In germline, CDR1 is SQVTM, CDR2 ANQGSEA. Primers: 60 V beta forward and 13 J beta reverse. The method was immunoSEQ multiplex PCR; TCRdb's version includes in-frame clones alone and lacks a portion of them. This sample has roughly 62,000 clones; approximately 83% occur once, and the top ten carry 15% to 19%. Time point: after dendritic cell vaccination, including at tumor progression/relapse.

Sequencing was performed on blood, taken after dendritic cell vaccination. The source is a human donor with glioblastoma. The rearrangement uses TRBV29-1 and TRBJ2-5; D unclear. The CDR3 DNA is TGCAGCGTTGCCCCCCTCGAGGAGACCCAGTACTTC. This translates into CSVAPLEETQYF.